The 10 T cell receptor beta chains given below trace back to one sample, sequenced in a study of cytomegalovirus exposure and HLA in healthy donors. PCR used 60 Vbeta primers and 13 Jbeta primers. Only in-frame clones appear in the TCRdb table, and some are missing; sequencing was by immunoSEQ multiplex PCR. The sample has over 150,000 clones, 75% to 80% seen once. Material for sequencing was PBMCs. These receptors originate from a woman aged 40 to 50 in good health and CMV-seropositive.

This clone occurred a few times. The J gene is TRBJ2-7, the V gene TRBV5-4; D is perhaps TRBD2 (5 bases). Per germline, CDR1 SGHNT and CDR2 YYREEE (reference sequence). CDR3 size: 13 residues. V dropped 4 bases and J dropped 3 bases, with 11 bases sitting between them. The CDR3 loop is CASSPGRSYEQYF. CDR3 in DNA: TGTGCCAGCAGCCCGGGGAGAAGCTACGAGCAGTACTTC. The whole variable domain, remainder taken from reference TRBV5-4 and TRBJ2-7, is ETGVTQSPTHLIKTRGQQVTLRCSSQSGHNTVSWYQQALGQGPQFIFQYYREEENGRGNFPPRFSGLQFPNYSSELNVNALELDDSALYLCASSPGRSYEQYFGPGTRLTVT.

This clone was seen many times. This chain links TRBV7-2 with TRBJ1-5; D is ambiguous. Trimming removed 8 bases from V and 0 bases from J, with 8 bases in between. Per the germline V gene, CDR1 is SGHTA and CDR2 is FQGNSA. The CDR3 is 13 amino acids. CDR3 DNA sequence: TGTGCCAGCGGCCTCGATAGCAATCAGCCCCAGCATTTT. This codes for CASGLDSNQPQHF. Supplemented by reference TRBV7-2 and TRBJ1-5, the full variable domain reads GAGVSQSPSNKVTEKGKDVELRCDPISGHTALYWYRQSLGQGLEFLIYFQGNSAPDKSGLPSDRFSAERTGGSVSTLTIQRTQQEDSAVYLCASGLDSNQPQHFGDGTRLSIL.

The gene calls are TRBV30 and TRBJ1-1; TRBD1 aligns across 8 bases. The CDR3 is 15 residues long. The junction had 5 bases not matched to a gene; V was cut back by 0 bases and J by 2 bases. Germline lookup yields CDR1 GTSNPN and CDR2 SVGIG (reference sequence). In DNA form, the CDR3 reads TGTGCCTGGAGTGTCCCTGGACAGGGCAACACTGAAGCTTTCTTT. Translated, it gives CAWSVPGQGNTEAFF.

This sequence joins TRBV5-6 and TRBJ2-7; 7 bases map to TRBD2. Per germline, CDR1 SGHDT and CDR2 YYEEEE. With 5 bases clipped from V and 0 bases from J, the junction kept 17 bases outside the gene matches. The CDR3 loop spans 18 amino acids. The CDR3 DNA reads as TGTGCCAGCAGACCCTACGCTAGCGGATTAACCTTCTCCTACGAGCAGTACTTC. This encodes CASRPYASGLTFSYEQYF.

The rearrangement joins TRBV7-9 to TRBJ2-7; D gene uncertain. Germline V gives CDR1 SEHNR, CDR2 FQNEAQ (reference sequence). CDR3 size: 14 residues. V dropped 1 base and J dropped 3 bases, with 10 bases sitting between them. The CDR3 loop is CASSLGAGFYEQYF. The DNA of the CDR3 is TGTGCCAGCAGCTTAGGGGCCGGCTTCTACGAGCAGTACTTC. The full variable domain, its missing parts supplied by reference TRBV7-9 and TRBJ2-7, is DTGVSQNPRHKITKRGQNVTFRCDPISEHNRLYWYRQTLGQGPEFLTYFQNEAQLEKSRLLSDRFSAERPKGSFSTLEIQRTEQGDSAMYLCASSLGAGFYEQYFGPGTRLTVT.

This rearrangement joins TRBV30 to TRBJ2-1; 8 bases align to TRBD1. Germline assignment: CDR1 GTSNPN and CDR2 SVGIG (reference sequence). This CDR3 contains 16 residues. V gave up 5 bases and J gave up 2 bases; unmatched junction bases: 11. The CDR3 loop is CAWQGAGRGTYNEQFF. The CDR3 DNA follows: TGTGCCTGGCAGGGGGCCGGCAGGGGTACCTACAATGAGCAGTTCTTC.

This chain joins TRBV2 and TRBJ2-1; 12 bases fit TRBD2. In germline, CDR1 is SNHLY, CDR2 FYNNEI. V gave up 7 bases and J gave up 7 bases; unmatched junction bases: 20. The CDR3 length is 19 residues. CDR3 DNA sequence: TGTGCCAGCACCATAAGGGGGGCTAGCGGGAGGGCAAAAGGAAATGAGCAGTTCTTC. Translation gives CASTIRGASGRAKGNEQFF.

The rearrangement links TRBV4-2 to TRBJ2-5; TRBD2 matches at 7 bases. The assigned J gene may be wrong: the sequence end matches TRBJ2-7 better. This CDR3 has 15 residues. Germline CDR1 and CDR2: LGHNA and YNFKEQ. CDR3 DNA sequence: TGTGCCAGCAGCCAAGATATGGGGACTATCTACGAGCAGTACTTC. It encodes CASSQDMGTIYEQYF.

This sequence joins TRBV27 and TRBJ2-1; no reliable D call. Germline CDR1 is MNHEY and CDR2 is SMNVEV (reference sequence). V gave up 7 bases and J gave up 9 bases, with 10 bases separating them. CDR3 length: 11 amino acids. CDR3 protein: CASKRITEQFF. CDR3 coding DNA: TGTGCCAGCAAGAGGATCACTGAGCAGTTCTTC.

CDR3 sequence reads: CASSSGVNEQFF. As DNA, the CDR3 is TGTGCCAGCAGCAGCGGGGTCAATGAGCAGTTCTTC. The chain links TRBV7-6 to TRBJ2-1, with TRBD2 matching 7 bases. With 5 bases clipped from V and 6 bases from J, the junction kept 1 base outside the gene matches. CDR1 and CDR2 from the germline V gene are SGHVS and FNYEAQ. CDR3 size: 12 residues.